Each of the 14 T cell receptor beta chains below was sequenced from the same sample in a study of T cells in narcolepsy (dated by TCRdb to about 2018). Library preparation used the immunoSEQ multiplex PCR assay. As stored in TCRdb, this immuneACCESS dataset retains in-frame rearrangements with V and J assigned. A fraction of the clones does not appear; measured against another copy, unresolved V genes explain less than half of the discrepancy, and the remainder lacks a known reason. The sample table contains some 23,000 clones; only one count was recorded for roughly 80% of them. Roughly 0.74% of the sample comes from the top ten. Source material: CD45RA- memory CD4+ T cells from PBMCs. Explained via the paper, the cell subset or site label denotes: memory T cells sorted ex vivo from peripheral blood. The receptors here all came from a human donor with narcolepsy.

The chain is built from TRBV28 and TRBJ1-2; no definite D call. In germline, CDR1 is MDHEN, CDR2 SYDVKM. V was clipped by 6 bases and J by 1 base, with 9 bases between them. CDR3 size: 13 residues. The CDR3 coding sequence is TGTGCCAGCAGGGACCCCAATAACTATGGCTACACCTTC. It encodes CASRDPNNYGYTF.

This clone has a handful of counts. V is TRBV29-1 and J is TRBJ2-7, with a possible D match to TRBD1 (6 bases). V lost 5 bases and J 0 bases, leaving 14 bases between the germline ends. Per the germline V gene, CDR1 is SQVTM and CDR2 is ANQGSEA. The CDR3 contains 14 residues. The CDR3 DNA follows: TGCAGCGTTCGCGTAAAACAGGGCTCCTACGAGCAGTACTTC. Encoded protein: CSVRVKQGSYEQYF.

CDR3 residues: CASCSGTGLGGYTF. As DNA, the CDR3 is TGTGCCAGCTGCAGTGGGACAGGGTTGGGTGGCTACACCTTC. The rearrangement joins TRBV6-1 to TRBJ1-2, with TRBD1 matching over 9 bases. Per germline, CDR1 MNHNS and CDR2 SASEGT. V was clipped by 8 bases and J by 7 bases; unmatched bases: 11. The CDR3 runs 14 residues.

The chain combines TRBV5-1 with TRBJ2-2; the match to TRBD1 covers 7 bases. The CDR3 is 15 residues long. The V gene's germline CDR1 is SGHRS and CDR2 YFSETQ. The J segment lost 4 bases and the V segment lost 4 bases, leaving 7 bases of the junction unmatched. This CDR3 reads CASSAAYRGTGELFF. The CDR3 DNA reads TGCGCCAGCAGCGCTGCTTACAGGGGCACCGGGGAGCTGTTTTTT.

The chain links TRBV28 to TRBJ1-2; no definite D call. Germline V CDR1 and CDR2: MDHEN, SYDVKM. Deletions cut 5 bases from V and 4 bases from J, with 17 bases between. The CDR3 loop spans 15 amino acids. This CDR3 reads CASSPPGRGIYGYTF. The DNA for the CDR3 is TGTGCCAGCAGTCCTCCTGGGAGAGGGATCTATGGCTACACCTTC.

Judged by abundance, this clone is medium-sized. The CDR3 DNA follows: TGCGCCAGCAGCCGTTCCCCGGGAGGGGTTAATGAAAAACTGTTTTTT. Its protein is CASSRSPGGVNEKLFF. The rearrangement joins TRBV4-1 to TRBJ1-4, with a tentative D call TRBD1 (5 bases). In germline, CDR1 is MGHRA, CDR2 YSYEKL. This CDR3 is 16 amino acids long. V lost 4 bases, J lost 4 bases, and 16 bases lay in between.

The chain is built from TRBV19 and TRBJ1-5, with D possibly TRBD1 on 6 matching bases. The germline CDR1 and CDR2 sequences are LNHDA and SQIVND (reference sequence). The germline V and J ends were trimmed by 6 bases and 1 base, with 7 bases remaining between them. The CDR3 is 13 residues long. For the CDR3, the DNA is TGTGCCAGTAGAGGACAGAGCAATCAGCCCCAGCATTTT. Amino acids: CASRGQSNQPQHF.

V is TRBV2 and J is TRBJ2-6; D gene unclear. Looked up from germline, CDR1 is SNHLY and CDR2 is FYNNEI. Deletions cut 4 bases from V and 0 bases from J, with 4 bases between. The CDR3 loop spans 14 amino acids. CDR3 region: CASSGFSGANVLTF. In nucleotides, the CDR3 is TGTGCCAGCAGTGGGTTCTCTGGGGCCAACGTCCTGACTTTC.

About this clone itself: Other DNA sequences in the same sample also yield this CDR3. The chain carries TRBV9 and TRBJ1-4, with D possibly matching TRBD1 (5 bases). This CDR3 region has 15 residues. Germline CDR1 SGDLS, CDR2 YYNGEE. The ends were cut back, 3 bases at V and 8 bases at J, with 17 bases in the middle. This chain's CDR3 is CASSGAGQGNEKLFF. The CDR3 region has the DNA TGTGCCAGCAGCGGGGCGGGGCAGGGAAACGAAAAACTGTTTTTT.

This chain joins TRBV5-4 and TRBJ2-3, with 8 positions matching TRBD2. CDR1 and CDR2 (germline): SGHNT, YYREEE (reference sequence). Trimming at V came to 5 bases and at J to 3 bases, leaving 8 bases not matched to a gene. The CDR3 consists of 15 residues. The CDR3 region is CASRLAGTATDTQYF. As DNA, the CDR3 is TGTGCCAGCAGGTTAGCGGGAACGGCTACAGATACGCAGTATTTT.

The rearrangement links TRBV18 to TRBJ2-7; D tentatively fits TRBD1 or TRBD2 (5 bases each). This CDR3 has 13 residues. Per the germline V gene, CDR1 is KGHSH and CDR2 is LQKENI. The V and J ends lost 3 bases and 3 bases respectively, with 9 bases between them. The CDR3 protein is CASSPGTRYEQYF. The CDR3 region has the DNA TGTGCCAGCTCACCCGGGACGCGCTACGAGCAGTACTTC.

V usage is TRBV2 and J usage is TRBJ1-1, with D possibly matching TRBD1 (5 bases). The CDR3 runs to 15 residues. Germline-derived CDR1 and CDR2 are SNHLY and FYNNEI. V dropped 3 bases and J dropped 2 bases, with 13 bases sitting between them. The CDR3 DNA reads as TGTGCCAGCAGTGAGAGTACCCAGGGAAACACTGAAGCTTTCTTT. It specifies CASSESTQGNTEAFF.

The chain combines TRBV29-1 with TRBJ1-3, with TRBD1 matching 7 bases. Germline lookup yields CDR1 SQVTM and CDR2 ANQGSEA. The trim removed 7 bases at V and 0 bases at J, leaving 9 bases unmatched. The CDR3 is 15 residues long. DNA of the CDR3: TGCAGCGCCGGGACAGCTCGCAACTCTGGAAACACCATATATTTT. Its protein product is CSAGTARNSGNTIYF.

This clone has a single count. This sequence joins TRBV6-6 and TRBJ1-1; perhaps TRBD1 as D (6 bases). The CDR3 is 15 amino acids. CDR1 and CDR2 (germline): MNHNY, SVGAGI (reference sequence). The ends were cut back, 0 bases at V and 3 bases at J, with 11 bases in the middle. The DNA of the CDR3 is TGTGCCAGCAGTTACTCGATCAGGGGAGACACTGAAGCTTTCTTT. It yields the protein CASSYSIRGDTEAFF.